These T cell receptor beta chains were read from a single sample in a study of cytomegalovirus exposure and HLA in healthy donors. Sequenced by immunoSEQ multiplex PCR; TCRdb stores in-frame clones only, minus some. Of about 100,000 clones in the sample, around 81% are singletons; the top ten hold about 3.9%. Sequencing was done on a sample of PBMCs. The receptors here all came from a woman between 65 and 79 years old in good health and CMV-seropositive. The CDR3 runs from the conserved cysteine through the conserved F or W. The D gene is left open where the match is weak. Rows give clone size only sometimes, using once, few, many, or a class for an expanded clone.

TRBV4-3	NA	NA	TRBJ2-7	TGCGCCAGCAGCCAAGATAGGGGGCGGGGGGCTTACGAGCAGTACTTC	CASSQDRGRGAYEQYF
TRBV11-2	TRBD1	few	TRBJ2-2	TGTGCCAGCAGCTTAGGGGACAGGGCCGGGGAGCTGTTTTTT	CASSLGDRAGELFF
TRBV4-2	NA	once	TRBJ2-7	TGTGCCAGCAGCCAAGCTCTGGTCGCCAGCTACGAGCAGTACTTC	CASSQALVASYEQYF
TRBV28	NA	NA	TRBJ1-5	TGTGCCAGCAGGTGGGGGGGAAGCAATCAGCCCCAGCATTTT	CASRWGGSNQPQHF
TRBV28	NA	NA	TRBJ1-5	TGTGCCAGCAGTTTTTTGAGGAATCAGCCCCAGCATTTT	CASSFLRNQPQHF
TRBV11-3	NA	once	TRBJ1-1	TGTGCCAGCACCTTGGGGGGAGGGACGGCGAACACTGAAGCTTTCTTT	CASTLGGGTANTEAFF
TRBV4-2	TRBD1	NA	TRBJ1-4	TGTGCCACCGGGGACAGAATTGAAAAACTGTTTTTT	CATGDRIEKLFF
TRBV28	NA	NA	TRBJ1-2	TGTGCCAGCAGTGGGACATTTAACTATGGCTACACCTTC	CASSGTFNYGYTF
TRBV10-3	TRBD1	once	TRBJ1-5	TGTGCCGCGGCCAGGGGGGATTTTGGGCAGCCCCAGCATTTT	CAAARGDFGQPQHF
TRBV15	TRBD1	few	TRBJ1-5	TGTGCCACCAGCATAAAACAGGGGAATCAGCCCCAGCATTTT	CATSIKQGNQPQHF
TRBV18	TRBD1	NA	TRBJ2-7	TGTGCCAGCTCACCGGGACAGGGGACGGAGCAGTACTTC	CASSPGQGTEQYF
TRBV14	TRBD2	NA	TRBJ2-7	TGTGCCAGCAGCCCCTGGACTAGCGGGAAATCCGAGCAGTACTTC	CASSPWTSGKSEQYF
TRBV28	TRBD1	NA	TRBJ2-5	TGTGCCAGCAGGGTGGGACAGGCCTTGGGGGAGCAGTACTTC	CASRVGQALGEQYF
TRBV5-6	NA	few	TRBJ2-2	TGTGCCAGCAGCAGAGGCCGGAACACCGGGGAGCTGTTTTTT	CASSRGRNTGELFF
TRBV4-2	NA	once	TRBJ1-5	TGTGCCAGCAGCCAGTCTTCGGGGGGCCAGCCCCAGCATTTT	CASSQSSGGQPQHF
TRBV18	TRBD1	NA	TRBJ2-7	TGTGCCAGCTCACAGGACAGGGGGCCGGTCTACGAGCAGTACTTC	CASSQDRGPVYEQYF
TRBV19	TRBD1	NA	TRBJ2-7	TGTACCAGTAGTAAGGGACAGGGGTACGAGCAGTACTTC	CTSSKGQGYEQYF
TRBV6-1	TRBD1	NA	TRBJ1-2	TGTGCCAGCAGCCGGGACAGCTCGTCTTACTATGGCTACACCTTC	CASSRDSSSYYGYTF
TRBV5-1	TRBD1	NA	TRBJ2-5	TGCGCCAGCAGCGACGGACAGGGGCGGGAGACCCAGTACTTC	CASSDGQGRETQYF
TRBV6-1	TRBD1	NA	TRBJ1-5	TGTGCCAGCGGTAAGACAGGGGGAACCGTTCCGCCCCAGCATTTT	CASGKTGGTVPPQHF
TRBV6-1	NA	NA	TRBJ2-1	TGTGCCGGATCCACGGGGATTCGGGGAAATGAGCAGTTCTTC	CAGSTGIRGNEQFF
TRBV5-1	NA	once	TRBJ1-4	TGTGCCAGCAGCTTGGGAGGCAGCGCAACTAATGAAAAACTGTTTTTT	CASSLGGSATNEKLFF
TRBV30	NA	NA	TRBJ2-3	TGTGCCTGGAGCAAGGTCTTAATCCGCGAGGGGGACACAGATACGCAGTATTTT	CAWSKVLIREGDTDTQYF
TRBV20-1	NA	NA	TRBJ1-2	TGCAGTGCTAGAAACAGCGGCTACACCTTC	CSARNSGYTF
TRBV25-1	TRBD2	once	TRBJ2-7	TGTGCCAGCAGCACGACTAGCGGGAGAGGCGACGAGCAGTACTTC	CASSTTSGRGDEQYF
TRBV6-1	TRBD2	NA	TRBJ2-1	TGTGCCAGCAGTGAACGACTAGCGGGAGGGGTGGACAATGAGCAGTTCTTC	CASSERLAGGVDNEQFF
TRBV5-1	TRBD2	NA	TRBJ2-1	TGCGCCAGCAGCTTGACTAGCGGCCTGAGTGAGCAGTTCTTC	CASSLTSGLSEQFF
TRBV18	NA	NA	TRBJ2-1	TGTGCCAGCTCACTATCGGGACACTCCTACAATGAGCAGTTCTTC	CASSLSGHSYNEQFF
TRBV28	TRBD1	NA	TRBJ1-1	TGTGCCAGCCACTACAGGGGAATGAACACTGAAGCTTTCTTT	CASHYRGMNTEAFF
TRBV2	TRBD1	few	TRBJ1-4	TGTGCCAGCAGTGGGACAGGGGCAAAACTGTTTTTT	CASSGTGAKLFF
TRBV19	TRBD1	NA	TRBJ1-2	TGTGCCAGTACCACAGGGGGTAAAAACTATGGCTACACCTTC	CASTTGGKNYGYTF
TRBV6-5	TRBD2	few	TRBJ2-7	TGTGCCAGCAGGAGAGCGGGAGTAAACGAGCAGTACTTC	CASRRAGVNEQYF
TRBV9	TRBD1	once	TRBJ2-1	TGTGCCAGCAGCGCGACAGGGGGCCGGGGGGATGAGCAGTTCTTC	CASSATGGRGDEQFF
TRBV5-1	NA	NA	TRBJ2-3	TGCGCCAGCAGCCCCCCCTTAGCGGCTAGCACAGATACGCAGTATTTT	CASSPPLAASTDTQYF
TRBV19	NA	NA	TRBJ2-7	TGTGCCAGTAGTATAAAACTAGCTGAATACTACGAGCAGTACTTC	CASSIKLAEYYEQYF
TRBV6-4	NA	few	TRBJ1-5	TGTGCCAGCACCACAAATCAGCCCCAGCATTTT	CASTTNQPQHF
TRBV7-9	TRBD1	few	TRBJ2-7	TGTTCCAGCAGACAGGGGGCGGGTGAGCAGTACTTC	CSSRQGAGEQYF
TRBV5-6	TRBD2	NA	TRBJ2-5	TGTGCCAGCAGCTACCGGACTAGCGGGTTGCAAGAGACCCAGTACTTC	CASSYRTSGLQETQYF